This T cell receptor (beta chain) appears in the sequencing data of a study of T cells in Graves' hyperthyroidism and ophthalmopathy. Study-wide results and caveats: Stable hyperthyroidism and ophthalmopathy were separated using 13 V-J signatures.

Patients aged 18 to 65 with hyperthyroidism were newly diagnosed, with duration under 2 months. For the diagnoses, clinical symptoms, serum thyroxine and TRAb, thyroid ultrasound and orbital computed tomography were used. At first hyperthyroidism diagnosis, before any ophthalmopathy symptoms, the blood sample was collected. This clonotype was recorded a few times. Its antigen is still unknown. CDR1 is SQVTM, CDR2 ANQGSEA, per germline. The CDR3 totals 14 residues. The germline V and J ends were trimmed by 7 bases and 1 base, with 14 bases remaining between them. Amplification of TCR beta CDR3 regions used RNA as the template. A first-round RT-PCR of the TCR CDR3 used the HTBI primer set. MiXCR, applied by TCRdb to the multiplex PCR reads, yields one record per CDR3 protein. Of around 290,000 distinct CDR3 sequences detected, approximately 12% appear once; the ten largest clones hold 6% to 8%.

What was sequenced was blood. The chain couples TRBV29-1 to TRBJ2-1; D ambiguous. This TCR came from a woman under 40 with Graves' hyperthyroidism that later progressed to Graves' ophthalmopathy. CDR3 in amino acids: CSATMPGSYNEQFF. The CDR3 DNA sequence: TGCAGCGCTACAATGCCAGGATCCTACAATGAGCAGTTCTTC.